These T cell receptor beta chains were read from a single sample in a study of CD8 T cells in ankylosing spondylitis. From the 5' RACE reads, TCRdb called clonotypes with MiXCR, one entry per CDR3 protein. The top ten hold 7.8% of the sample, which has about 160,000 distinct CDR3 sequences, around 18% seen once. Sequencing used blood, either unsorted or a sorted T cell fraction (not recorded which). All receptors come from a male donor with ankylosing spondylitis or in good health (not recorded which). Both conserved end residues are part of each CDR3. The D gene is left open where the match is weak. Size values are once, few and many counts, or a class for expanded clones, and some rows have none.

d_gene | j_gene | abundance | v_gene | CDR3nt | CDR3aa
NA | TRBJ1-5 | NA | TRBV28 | TGTGCCAGCAGCCCCTGGGTGGGTCTCCATCAGCCCCAGCATTTT | CASSPWVGLHQPQHF
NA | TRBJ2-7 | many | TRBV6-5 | TGTGCCAGCAGTACCCCGGACAGACTACACTACGAGCAGTACTTC | CASSTPDRLHYEQYF
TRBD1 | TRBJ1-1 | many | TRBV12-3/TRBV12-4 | TGTGCCAGCAGTCTGGGACAGGGGGCGGCCACTGAAGCTTTCTTT | CASSLGQGAATEAFF
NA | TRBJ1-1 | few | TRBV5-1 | TGCGCCAGCAGCGCCGACACGGGAGAATACACTGAAGCTTTCTTT | CASSADTGEYTEAFF
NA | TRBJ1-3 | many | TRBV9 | TGTGCCAGCAGCTTCACCCCGGGAGAGGGCCTCTCTGGAAACACCATATATTTT | CASSFTPGEGLSGNTIYF
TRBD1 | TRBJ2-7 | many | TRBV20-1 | TGCAGTGCGGCGGGACAGGGGATCAGCTACGAGCAGTACTTC | CSAAGQGISYEQYF
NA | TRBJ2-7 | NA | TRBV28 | TGTGCCAGCAGTTTCCCTCTAGTGGGGGATTCCTACGAGCAGTACTTC | CASSFPLVGDSYEQYF
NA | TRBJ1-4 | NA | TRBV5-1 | TGCGCCAGCAGCCGGAGACACGGCTCAGGGGATGAAAAACTGTTTTTT | CASSRRHGSGDEKLFF
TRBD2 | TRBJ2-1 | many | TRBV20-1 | TGCAGTGCGCGCACCGGGACTAATAATGAGCAGTTCTTC | CSARTGTNNEQFF
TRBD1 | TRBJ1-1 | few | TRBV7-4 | TGTGCCAGCAGCTTAGACAGGGGGAACACTGAAGCTTTCTTT | CASSLDRGNTEAFF